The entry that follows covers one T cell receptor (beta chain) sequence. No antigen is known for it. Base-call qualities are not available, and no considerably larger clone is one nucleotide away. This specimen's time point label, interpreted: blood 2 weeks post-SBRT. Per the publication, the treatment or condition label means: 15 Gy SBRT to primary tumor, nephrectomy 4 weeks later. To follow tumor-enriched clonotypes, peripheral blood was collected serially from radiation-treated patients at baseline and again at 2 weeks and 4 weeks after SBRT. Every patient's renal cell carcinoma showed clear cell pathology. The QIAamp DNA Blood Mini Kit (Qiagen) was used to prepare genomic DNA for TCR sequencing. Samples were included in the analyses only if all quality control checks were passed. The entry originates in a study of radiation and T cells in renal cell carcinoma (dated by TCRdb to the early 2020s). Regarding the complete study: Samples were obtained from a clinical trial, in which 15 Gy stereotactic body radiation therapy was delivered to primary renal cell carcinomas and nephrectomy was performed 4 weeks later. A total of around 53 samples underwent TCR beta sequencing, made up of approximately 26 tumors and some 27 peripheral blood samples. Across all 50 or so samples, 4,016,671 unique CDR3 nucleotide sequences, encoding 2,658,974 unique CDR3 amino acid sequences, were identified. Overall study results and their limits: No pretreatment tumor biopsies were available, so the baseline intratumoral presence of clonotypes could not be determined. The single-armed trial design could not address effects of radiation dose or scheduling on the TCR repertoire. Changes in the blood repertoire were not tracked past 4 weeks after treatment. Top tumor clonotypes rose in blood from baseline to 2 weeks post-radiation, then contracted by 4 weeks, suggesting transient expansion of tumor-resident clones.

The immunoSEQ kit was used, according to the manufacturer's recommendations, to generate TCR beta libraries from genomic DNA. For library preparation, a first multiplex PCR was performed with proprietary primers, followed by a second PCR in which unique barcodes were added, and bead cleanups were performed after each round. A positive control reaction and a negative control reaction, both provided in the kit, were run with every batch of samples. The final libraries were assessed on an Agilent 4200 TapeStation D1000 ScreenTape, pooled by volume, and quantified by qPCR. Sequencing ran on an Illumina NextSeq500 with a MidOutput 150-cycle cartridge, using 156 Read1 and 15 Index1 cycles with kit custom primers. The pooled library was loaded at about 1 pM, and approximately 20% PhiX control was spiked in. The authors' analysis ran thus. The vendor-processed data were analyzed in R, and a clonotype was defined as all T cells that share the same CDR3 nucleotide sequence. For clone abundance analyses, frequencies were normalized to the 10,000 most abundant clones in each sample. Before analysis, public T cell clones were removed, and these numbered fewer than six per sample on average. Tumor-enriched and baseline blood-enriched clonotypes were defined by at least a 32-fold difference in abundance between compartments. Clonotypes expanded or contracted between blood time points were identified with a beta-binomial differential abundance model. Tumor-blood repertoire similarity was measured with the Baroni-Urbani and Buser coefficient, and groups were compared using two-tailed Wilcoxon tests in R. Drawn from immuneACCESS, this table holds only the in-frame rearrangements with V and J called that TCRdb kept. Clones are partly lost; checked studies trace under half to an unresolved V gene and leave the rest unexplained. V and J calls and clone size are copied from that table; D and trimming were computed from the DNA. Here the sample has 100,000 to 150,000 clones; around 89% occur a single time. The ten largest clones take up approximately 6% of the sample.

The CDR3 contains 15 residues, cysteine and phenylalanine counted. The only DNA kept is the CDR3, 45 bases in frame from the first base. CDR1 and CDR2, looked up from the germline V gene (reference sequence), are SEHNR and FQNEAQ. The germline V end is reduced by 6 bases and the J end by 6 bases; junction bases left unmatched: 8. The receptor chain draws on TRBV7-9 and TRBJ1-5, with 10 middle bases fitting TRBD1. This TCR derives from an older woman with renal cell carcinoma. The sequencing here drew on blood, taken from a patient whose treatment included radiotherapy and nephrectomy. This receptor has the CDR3 CASSKIGQGGQPQHF. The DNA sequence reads TGTGCCAGCAGTAAAATAGGACAGGGGGGTCAGCCCCAGCATTTT.